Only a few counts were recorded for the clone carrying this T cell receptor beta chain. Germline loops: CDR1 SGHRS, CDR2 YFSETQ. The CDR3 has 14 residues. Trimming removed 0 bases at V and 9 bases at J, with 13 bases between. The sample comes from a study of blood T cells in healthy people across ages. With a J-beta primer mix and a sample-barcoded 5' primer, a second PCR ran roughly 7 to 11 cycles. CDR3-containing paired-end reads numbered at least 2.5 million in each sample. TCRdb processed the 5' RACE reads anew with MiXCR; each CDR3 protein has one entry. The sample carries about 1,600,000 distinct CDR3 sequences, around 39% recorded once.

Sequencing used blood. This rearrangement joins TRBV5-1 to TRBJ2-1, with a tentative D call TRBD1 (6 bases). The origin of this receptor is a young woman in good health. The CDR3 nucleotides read TGCGCCAGCAGCTTGGTCTGGGGGCCGTTTGAGCAGTTCTTC. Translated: CASSLVWGPFEQFF.